These 28 T cell receptor beta chains originate from one sample sequenced in a study of cytomegalovirus exposure and HLA in healthy donors. The study ran its PCR with 60 Vbeta and 13 Jbeta primers. This table comes from immunoSEQ multiplex PCR, and its TCRdb copy is limited to in-frame clones, with some not included. The data hold about 110,000 clones, with over 75% observed a single time. The sequenced sample was PBMCs. The receptors come from a woman in her twenties or thirties in good health and CMV-seropositive.

The rearrangement links TRBV6-1 to TRBJ1-5; D is possibly TRBD1 (6 bases). The CDR3 runs to 15 residues. Trimming removed 7 bases at V and 1 base at J, with 14 bases between. Germline CDR1 and CDR2: MNHNS and SASEGT. The CDR3 coding sequence is TGTGCCAGCACAGGGGTAGGTTGGAGCAATCAGCCCCAGCATTTT. Translating gives CASTGVGWSNQPQHF.

The chain carries TRBV21-1 and TRBJ1-3. TRBV21-1 is listed as a pseudogene. CDR3 length: 18 residues. The CDR3 sequence is CASSKVDGLLLSGNTIYF. For the CDR3, the DNA is TGTGCCAGCAGCAAAGTGGACGGACTATTGCTCTCTGGAAACACCATATATTTT.

V gene TRBV5-1 combines with J gene TRBJ2-5; a weak D match, TRBD1 (6 bases). Between the trimmed V and J ends, which lost 4 bases and 4 bases, there was a span of 14 bases. The germline CDR1 and CDR2 sequences are SGHRS and YFSETQ. The CDR3 runs to 14 residues. The DNA of the CDR3 is TGCGCCAGCAGCATTGAGGACAGAGGAGAGACCCAGTACTTC. Its protein product is CASSIEDRGETQYF.

This clone has a single count. The J gene is TRBJ1-4, the V gene TRBV19; 7 bases align to TRBD1. This CDR3 is 16 amino acids long. The J segment lost 3 bases and the V segment lost 3 bases, leaving 7 bases of the junction unmatched. Germline V gene lookup returns CDR1 LNHDA and CDR2 SQIVND (reference sequence). In DNA, the CDR3 is TGTGCCAGTAGTATTTGGCAGACAGGGTCTAATGAAAAACTGTTTTTT. Its protein is CASSIWQTGSNEKLFF.

The chain has TRBV2 and TRBJ1-2, with a tentative D call TRBD1 (5 bases). This CDR3 has 14 amino acids. V was cut by 4 bases and J by 2 bases, with 11 bases left in between. Germline lookup yields CDR1 SNHLY and CDR2 FYNNEI. The CDR3 spells CASSAGSSNYGYTF. The CDR3 DNA sequence: TGTGCCAGCAGTGCAGGGTCGTCGAACTATGGCTACACCTTC.

This chain connects TRBV4-1 to TRBJ1-6; tentative D call: TRBD1 (6 bases). This CDR3 has 17 residues. The V gene's germline CDR1 is MGHRA and CDR2 YSYEKL. Trimming took off 0 bases at V and 10 bases at J, with 19 bases between the two ends. The CDR3 reads CASSQDGSAGVGSPLHF. CDR3 DNA sequence: TGCGCCAGCAGCCAAGATGGTTCAGCAGGGGTTGGGTCACCCCTCCACTTT.

The chain couples TRBV25-1 to TRBJ2-1; 9 positions agree with TRBD1. The ends lost 11 bases at V and 6 bases at J; junction bases unmatched: 5. This CDR3 has 12 amino acids. From germline, CDR1 is MGHDK and CDR2 SYGVNS. The CDR3, as DNA: TGTGCCTCACAGGGGGCGCGCAATGAGCAGTTCTTC. As protein: CASQGARNEQFF.

This clone came up once. The chain employs TRBV7-8 and TRBJ2-5; TRBD2 agrees at 7 bases. With V trimmed by 2 bases and J by 4 bases, 7 bases remained unmatched. CDR3 length: 15 amino acids. The germline V gene has CDR1 SGHVS and CDR2 FQNEAQ. CDR3 DNA sequence: TGTGCCAGCAGCTTATGGCGGGAGCAGTTAGAGACCCAGTACTTC. Translated: CASSLWREQLETQYF.

The V and J genes are TRBV6-5 and TRBJ1-1; perhaps TRBD1 as D (5 bases). The germline V and J ends were trimmed by 2 bases and 3 bases, with 10 bases remaining between them. CDR1 and CDR2 from the germline V gene are MNHEY and SVGAGI. The CDR3 is made up of 14 amino acids. CDR3 region: CASSYGRQYTEAFF. For the CDR3, the DNA is TGTGCCAGCAGTTACGGGCGACAGTACACTGAAGCTTTCTTT.

The V call is TRBV19, the J call TRBJ1-2, with D perhaps matching TRBD1 (5 bases). This CDR3 is built from 14 residues. V was cut by 1 base and J by 6 bases, with 12 bases left in between. Germline CDR1 and CDR2: LNHDA and SQIVND (reference sequence). This CDR3 is CASSIAQPGNGYTF. The DNA of the CDR3 is TGTGCCAGTAGTATAGCCCAGCCAGGGAATGGCTACACCTTC.

This clone occurred once. J is TRBJ2-1 and V is TRBV15; 7 bases agree with TRBD1. Trimming took 7 bases from V and 7 from J; bases not matched to a gene: 10. Germline assignment: CDR1 LNHNV and CDR2 YYDKDF (reference sequence). The length of the CDR3 is 14 residues. The CDR3 sequence: CATKDRVNMNEQFF. The CDR3 DNA follows: TGTGCCACCAAAGACAGGGTAAATATGAATGAGCAGTTCTTC.

This chain joins TRBV10-3 and TRBJ2-3, with TRBD2 matching over 7 bases. The ends lost 6 bases at V and 0 bases at J; junction bases unmatched: 3. Germline CDR1 reads ENHRY; CDR2 reads SYGVKD. The CDR3 runs to 14 residues. The CDR3 DNA reads as TGTGCCATCAGGACAGCGGGGAGCACAGATACGCAGTATTTT. Its protein is CAIRTAGSTDTQYF.

The gene calls are TRBV6-4 and TRBJ1-6; TRBD1 might be the D (5 bases). The V and J ends lost 6 bases and 10 bases respectively, with 16 bases between them. In germline, CDR1 is MRHNA, CDR2 SNTAGT. The CDR3 runs to 14 residues. The chain's CDR3 is CASSTDTGGSPLHF. The CDR3 bases are TGTGCCAGCAGCACGGACACCGGAGGGTCACCCCTCCACTTT.

Here the CDR3 DNA reads TGTGCCAGCAGCTTATTCTGGAGCTCTGGAAACACCATATATTTT. This sequence encodes CASSLFWSSGNTIYF. The chain has TRBV13 and TRBJ1-3; D is uncertain. Germline V gene lookup returns CDR1 PRHDT and CDR2 FYEKMQ (reference sequence). V gave up 2 bases and J gave up 0 bases, with 8 bases separating them. The CDR3 extends over 15 amino acids.

The chain carries TRBV7-9 and TRBJ1-1, with unresolved D. V was shortened by 1 base and J by 1 base, with 13 bases between the two germline ends. The V gene's germline CDR1 is SEHNR and CDR2 FQNEAQ (reference sequence). The CDR3 length is 16 residues. CDR3 sequence (DNA): TGTGCCAGCAGCTTAGGTTCGCAGGCACCGAACACTGAAGCTTTCTTT. Protein product: CASSLGSQAPNTEAFF.

Written as DNA, the CDR3 is TGTGCCAGCAGCTTCCGGGACAGGGCTAACTATGGCTACACCTTC. The encoded protein is CASSFRDRANYGYTF. The chain joins TRBV5-6 to TRBJ1-2, with 9 bases identical to TRBD1. From germline, CDR1 is SGHDT and CDR2 YYEEEE. The CDR3 runs to 15 residues. With 2 bases clipped from V and 0 bases from J, the junction kept 2 bases outside the gene matches.

The chain carries TRBV10-2 and TRBJ1-4; the match to TRBD1 covers 7 bases. The V segment lost 8 bases and the J segment 0 bases; nucleotides outside the gene matches: 3. The CDR3 sequence is 14 residues long. CDR1 WSHSY and CDR2 SAAADI come from the germline V gene. This chain's CDR3 is CASLGTATNEKLFF. CDR3 DNA sequence: TGCGCCAGCCTCGGGACAGCAACTAATGAAAAACTGTTTTTT.

The CDR3: CASSLAYEQYF. As DNA, the CDR3 is TGCGCCAGCAGCTTGGCATACGAGCAGTACTTC. The V call is TRBV5-1, the J call TRBJ2-7; D remains ambiguous. V dropped 0 bases and J dropped 4 bases, with 2 bases sitting between them. The CDR3 is 11 amino acids. Germline-derived CDR1 and CDR2 are SGHRS and YFSETQ.

This clone occurred a few times. The chain carries TRBV9 and TRBJ2-7, with D possibly being TRBD1 (5 bases). Germline loops: CDR1 SGDLS, CDR2 YYNGEE. V lost 1 base and J lost 2, with 10 bases in between. The CDR3 spans 14 residues. The CDR3 nucleotides are TGTGCCAGCAGCGTACAAGGGGTCCCCTACGAGCAGTACTTC. Translated, it gives CASSVQGVPYEQYF.

The genes are TRBV27 and TRBJ2-7; D gene ambiguous. Germline lookup yields CDR1 MNHEY and CDR2 SMNVEV (reference sequence). V lost 2 bases and J lost 0, with 5 bases in between. This CDR3 contains 13 residues. The CDR3 DNA reads as TGTGCCAGCAGTTTACGTCCCTCCTACGAGCAGTACTTC. This sequence encodes CASSLRPSYEQYF.

The chain carries TRBV11-1 and TRBJ2-2, with 7 nucleotides matching TRBD1. The trim removed 4 bases at V and 0 bases at J, leaving 5 bases unmatched. This CDR3 comprises 16 residues. Looked up from germline, CDR1 is SGHAT and CDR2 is FQDESV (reference sequence). The CDR3 loop reads CASSSGDSSNTGELFF. The CDR3 bases are TGTGCCAGCAGCTCCGGGGACAGTTCGAACACCGGGGAGCTGTTTTTT.

The chain carries TRBV6-6 and TRBJ2-3; TRBD1 aligns across 8 bases. Germline V gene data show CDR1 as MNHNY and CDR2 as SVGAGI (reference sequence). The CDR3 sequence is 15 residues long. With V trimmed by 2 bases and J by 2 bases, 3 bases remained unmatched. As DNA, the CDR3 is TGTGCCAGCAGTTACCAGGGGGCCGCCACAGATACGCAGTATTTT. It specifies CASSYQGAATDTQYF.

The chain links TRBV13 to TRBJ2-7; possibly TRBD1 for D (6 bases). Per germline, CDR1 PRHDT and CDR2 FYEKMQ (reference sequence). The CDR3 has 15 residues. V gave up 4 bases and J gave up 2 bases, with 15 bases separating them. CDR3 nucleotide sequence: TGTGCCAGCAGCTCTCTGAGACAGGCCGCCTACGAGCAGTACTTC. Amino acids: CASSSLRQAAYEQYF.

The V and J genes are TRBV5-6 and TRBJ2-1, with TRBD2 matching 9 bases. Germline trimming cut 1 base from V and 1 base from J; bases unmatched to any gene: 6. This CDR3 has 17 residues. Germline loops: CDR1 SGHDT, CDR2 YYEEEE. The CDR3 nucleotides are TGTGCCAGCAGCTTGATTAAGCGGGAGGTTTCCTACAATGAGCAGTTCTTC. Translated, it gives CASSLIKREVSYNEQFF.

This CDR3 reads CASGLQILSGANVLTF. The DNA of the CDR3 is TGTGCTAGTGGTTTACAGATCCTCTCTGGGGCCAACGTCCTGACTTTC. The chain has TRBV12-5 and TRBJ2-6, with D uncertain. V lost 3 bases and J lost 0, with 9 bases in between. CDR1 and CDR2 (germline): LGHNT, FRNRAP. The CDR3 contains 16 residues.

The table lists this clone with a few counts. The V and J genes are TRBV14 and TRBJ1-4; TRBD1 matches at 8 bases. CDR1 is SGHDN, CDR2 FVKESK, per germline. This CDR3 region has 16 residues. The ends lost 0 bases at V and 8 bases at J; junction bases unmatched: 8. Here the CDR3 DNA reads TGTGCCAGCAGCCAAGAAGTTTACCAGGGGGCCGAAAAACTGTTTTTT. Translation: CASSQEVYQGAEKLFF.

The genes are TRBV10-3 and TRBJ1-3; D possibly corresponds to TRBD1 (6 bases). CDR3 length equals 14 residues. Germline-derived CDR1 and CDR2 are ENHRY and SYGVKD. Trimming stripped 4 bases from V and 1 base from J, with 8 bases between. In DNA, the CDR3 is TGTGCCATCAGTGTACAGGGTTCTGGAAACACCATATATTTT. The encoded protein is CAISVQGSGNTIYF.

The chain recombines TRBV30 with TRBJ2-1; perhaps TRBD1 as D (5 bases). The CDR3 has 14 residues. V lost 4 bases to trimming and J lost 7 bases, with 17 bases between them. In germline, CDR1 is GTSNPN, CDR2 SVGIG (reference sequence). The CDR3 protein is CAWTGRPELNEQFF. DNA for the CDR3: TGTGCCTGGACAGGGCGGCCGGAGTTGAATGAGCAGTTCTTC.